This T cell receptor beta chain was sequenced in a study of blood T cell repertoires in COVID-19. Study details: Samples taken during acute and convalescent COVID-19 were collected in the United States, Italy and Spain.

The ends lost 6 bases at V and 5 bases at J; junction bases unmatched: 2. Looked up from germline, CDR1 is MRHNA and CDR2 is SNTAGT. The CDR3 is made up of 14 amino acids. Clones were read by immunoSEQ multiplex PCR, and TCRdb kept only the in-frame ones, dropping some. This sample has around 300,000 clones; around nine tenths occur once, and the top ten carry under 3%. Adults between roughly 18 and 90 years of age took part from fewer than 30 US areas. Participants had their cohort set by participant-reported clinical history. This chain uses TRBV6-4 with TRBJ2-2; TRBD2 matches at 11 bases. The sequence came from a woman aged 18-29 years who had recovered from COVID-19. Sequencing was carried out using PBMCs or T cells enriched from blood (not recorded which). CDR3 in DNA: TGTGCCAGCAGCTGGACTAGCGGGACCGGGGAGCTGTTTTTT. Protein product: CASSWTSGTGELFF.